This record looks at one T cell receptor (beta chain) sequence and its context. Cohort placement rested on clinical history that participants reported themselves. Recovered Cohort 3 donors showed two negative PCRs, clearance, or symptom resolution. V trimming: 2 bases; J trimming: 7 bases; junction bases outside the gene matches: 9. Germline CDR1 is SGHRS and CDR2 is YFSETQ. The CDR3 sequence is 15 residues long. Libraries were prepared by immunoSEQ multiplex PCR; TCRdb keeps only in-frame clonotypes and omits some of them. The repertoire holds approximately 440,000 clones, about 90% seen once, with 0.6% in the top ten. The data were taken from a study of blood T cell repertoires in COVID-19. Study at large: Whether acute or convalescent, the COVID-19 samples came from the United States, Italy and Spain. T cells, B-cell-depleted T cells, or PBMCs provided the cDNA or gDNA that served as material.

The receptor comes from a man aged 18 to 35 who had recovered from COVID-19. V usage is TRBV5-1 and J usage is TRBJ2-1; 7 nucleotides line up with TRBD1. Material for sequencing was PBMCs or T cells enriched from blood (not recorded which). DNA for the CDR3: TGCGCCAGCAGCTTACCCGGGACAGCCCGTAATGAGCAGTTCTTC. Residues: CASSLPGTARNEQFF.